Listed below are T cell receptor beta chains from one sample, sequenced in a study of blood T cells in healthy people across ages. TCRdb re-called the 5' RACE reads with MiXCR, one entry per CDR3 protein. The repertoire holds over 1,500,000 distinct CDR3 sequences, with around half as singletons. Input material: blood. Receptors were obtained from a woman in her 40s in good health. Both conserved end residues are part of each CDR3. Each record gives: D gene, clone size, J gene, V gene, CDR3 protein, CDR3 DNA. The D gene is left open where the match is weak. Not all rows give a size; the values are once, few, many and, for expanded clones, a class.

TRBD2	.	TRBJ2-1	TRBV12-3/TRBV12-4	CASNQAGEHYNEQFF	TGTGCCAGCAATCAAGCGGGGGAACATTACAATGAGCAGTTCTTC
TRBD2	.	TRBJ2-7	TRBV11-2	CASSLARAGGYYNEQYF	TGTGCCAGCAGCTTAGCCCGGGCGGGGGGGTACTACAATGAGCAGTACTTC
TRBD2	.	TRBJ2-1	TRBV11-2	CASSLRLAGELSYNEQFF	TGTGCCAGCAGCTTAAGACTAGCGGGGGAGCTCTCCTACAATGAGCAGTTCTTC
.	.	TRBJ2-7	TRBV25-1	CASSVLEVVSSYEQYF	TGTGCCAGCAGTGTTTTAGAAGTTGTTAGCTCCTACGAGCAGTACTTC
.	.	TRBJ2-7	TRBV6-1	CAGSVTGTSSYEQYF	TGTGCCGGCAGTGTTACAGGGACAAGCTCCTACGAGCAGTACTTC
.	.	TRBJ2-5	TRBV28	CASSLVPAREEEETQYF	TGTGCCAGCAGTTTAGTTCCCGCCAGGGAGGAGGAAGAGACCCAGTACTTC
TRBD2	.	TRBJ2-3	TRBV20-1	CSARGRTRGSTDTQYF	TGCAGTGCTAGAGGGAGGACTAGAGGGAGCACAGATACGCAGTATTTT
TRBD1	.	TRBJ2-5	TRBV24-1	CATSDSGGAETQYF	TGTGCCACCAGTGATTCAGGGGGCGCAGAGACCCAGTACTTC
.	.	TRBJ1-4	TRBV12-3/TRBV12-4	CASSLGSRVGQEKLFF	TGTGCCAGCAGTTTGGGGAGTCGGGTAGGACAGGAAAAACTGTTTTTT
.	.	TRBJ2-1	TRBV28	CASSFGSSSVDEQFF	TGTGCCAGCAGCTTTGGAAGCTCCTCCGTCGATGAGCAGTTCTTC
TRBD1	.	TRBJ2-5	TRBV12-3/TRBV12-4	CASSYGDRDQETQYF	TGTGCCAGCAGCTACGGGGACAGGGATCAAGAGACCCAGTACTTC
.	.	TRBJ2-5	TRBV14	CASSKGIQGGSPETQYF	TGTGCCAGCAGCAAAGGGATCCAGGGCGGTTCCCCAGAGACCCAGTACTTC
.	.	TRBJ2-7	TRBV29-1	CSVATGRSDEQYF	TGCAGCGTTGCAACAGGGAGAAGCGACGAGCAGTACTTC
.	.	TRBJ2-6	TRBV6-6	CASSHSSTLSGANVLTF	TGTGCCAGCAGTCATTCATCGACCCTCTCTGGGGCCAACGTCCTGACTTTC
.	.	TRBJ2-7	TRBV7-2	CASSFQSIAREQYF	TGTGCCAGCAGCTTCCAAAGTATTGCCCGCGAGCAGTACTTC
TRBD2	.	TRBJ2-1	TRBV19	CASSIGPGTRLANEQFF	TGTGCCAGTAGTATAGGCCCCGGGACTAGACTGGCCAATGAGCAGTTCTTC
.	.	TRBJ2-2	TRBV2	CASSEFFPRDSNTGELFF	TGTGCCAGCAGTGAATTCTTCCCCCGAGACTCGAACACCGGGGAGCTGTTTTTT
TRBD1	few	TRBJ2-1	TRBV5-1	CASSLAEAGGYNEQFF	TGCGCCAGCAGCTTGGCCGAGGCAGGGGGATACAATGAGCAGTTCTTC
.	.	TRBJ1-2	TRBV6-5	CASSRGTSYGYTF	TGTGCCAGCAGCCGCGGGACAAGCTATGGCTACACCTTC
.	.	TRBJ2-1	TRBV12-3/TRBV12-4	CASRYRGSSSYNEQLF	TGTGCCAGCAGATATCGGGGGTCCAGCTCCTACAATGAGCAGCTCTTC
TRBD1	.	TRBJ1-5	TRBV4-3	CASSQDVGQGQPQHF	TGCGCCAGCAGCCAAGATGTAGGACAGGGTCAACCCCAGCATTTT
TRBD1	few	TRBJ2-7	TRBV6-2/TRBV6-3	CASKRPGQFYEQYF	TGTGCCAGCAAACGACCGGGACAGTTCTACGAGCAGTACTTC
TRBD1	.	TRBJ1-2	TRBV7-2	CASTYRGANYGYTF	TGTGCCAGCACCTACAGGGGGGCTAACTATGGCTACACCTTC